This T cell receptor (beta chain) was recovered during a study of shared clonotypes between healthy human individuals. At the level of the study: Three plates were used per donor for CD4 naive, three for CD4 memory, two for CD8 naive and one for CD8 memory.

V lost 5 bases and J lost 7, with 13 bases in between. The CDR3 covers 12 residues. Germline CDR1 SGHRS, CDR2 YFSETQ. CD45RO-negative, CCR7-positively selected cells formed the naive CD8 fraction, excluding terminally differentiated effector memory CD45RA+ cells. The assay was immunoSEQ multiplex PCR, and TCRdb's table has in-frame clones only and misses some. The sample carries around 2,100,000 clones, about 95% recorded once. The TCR was taken from a young man in good health. The chain joins TRBV5-1 to TRBJ2-7; no firm D call. Sample: naive CD8+ T cells sorted from blood. The CDR3 region has the DNA TGCGCCAGCAGTACCGGGCCCGGGGAGCAGTACTTC. This gives the protein CASSTGPGEQYF.